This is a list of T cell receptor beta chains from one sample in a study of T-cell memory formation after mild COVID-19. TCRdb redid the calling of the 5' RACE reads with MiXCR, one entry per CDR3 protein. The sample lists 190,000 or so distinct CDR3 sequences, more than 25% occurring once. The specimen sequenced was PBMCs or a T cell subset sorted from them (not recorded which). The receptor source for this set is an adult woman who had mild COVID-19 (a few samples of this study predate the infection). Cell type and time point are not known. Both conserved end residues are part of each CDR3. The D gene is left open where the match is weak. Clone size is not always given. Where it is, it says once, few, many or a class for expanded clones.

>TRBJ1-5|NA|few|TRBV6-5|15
TGTGCCAGCATTCTAGAAGGGGCATTAAATCAGCCCCAGCATTTT
CASILEGALNQPQHF
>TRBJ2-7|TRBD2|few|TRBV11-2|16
TGTGCCAGCAGCGCACCTAGCGGAGGGCGGTCCTACGAGCAGTACTTC
CASSAPSGGRSYEQYF
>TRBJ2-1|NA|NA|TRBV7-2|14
TGTGCCAGCAGCTTAGCGGCCCCGGGCCCTGGGCCGTTCTTC
CASSLAAPGPGPFF
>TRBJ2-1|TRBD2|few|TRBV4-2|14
TGTGCCAGCAGCCAAGAAGGACTAGTGAATGAGCAGTTCTTC
CASSQEGLVNEQFF
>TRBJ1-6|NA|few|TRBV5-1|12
TGCGCCAGCAGCTTGACGGGATCACCCCTCCACTTT
CASSLTGSPLHF
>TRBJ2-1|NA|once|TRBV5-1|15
TGCGCCAGCAGCTACATAGCGAGCTCCTACAATGAGCAGTTCTTC
CASSYIASSYNEQFF
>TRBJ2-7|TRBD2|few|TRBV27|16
TGTGCCAGCGACAGCCTAGGGCGGGGGTCCAAACAGGAGCAGTACTTC
CASDSLGRGSKQEQYF
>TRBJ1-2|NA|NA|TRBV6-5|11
TGTGCCAGCAGCGGGGGGGTTGGCTACACCTTC
CASSGGVGYTF
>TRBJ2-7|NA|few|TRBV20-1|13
TGCAGTGCCAAAGACAGATTAGTCTACGAGCAGTACTTC
CSAKDRLVYEQYF
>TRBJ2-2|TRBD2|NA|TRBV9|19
TGTGCCAGCAGCGAGGGAATCGGGACGGGGGGAATGGGCACCGGGGAGCTGTTTTTT
CASSEGIGTGGMGTGELFF
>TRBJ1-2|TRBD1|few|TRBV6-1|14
TGTGCCAGCAGCTATACAGGGGTCACCTATGGCTACACCTTC
CASSYTGVTYGYTF
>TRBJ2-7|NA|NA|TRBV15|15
TGTGCCACCAGCAGAGTGAAGCGCGGCTCCTACGAGCAGTACTTC
CATSRVKRGSYEQYF
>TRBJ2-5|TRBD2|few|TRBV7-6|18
TGTGCCAGCAGCTTAGTGGGACTAGCGGAGTGGTACCAAGAGACCCAGTACTTC
CASSLVGLAEWYQETQYF